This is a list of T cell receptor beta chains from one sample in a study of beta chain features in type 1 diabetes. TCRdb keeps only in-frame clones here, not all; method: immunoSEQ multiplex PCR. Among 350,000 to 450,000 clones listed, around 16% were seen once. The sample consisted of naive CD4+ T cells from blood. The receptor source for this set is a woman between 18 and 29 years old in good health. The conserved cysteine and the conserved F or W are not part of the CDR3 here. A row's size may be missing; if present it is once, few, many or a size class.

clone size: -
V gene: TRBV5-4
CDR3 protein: ASSTRPSGAFQETQY

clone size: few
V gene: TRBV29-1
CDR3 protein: SVQRGSGLSEQY

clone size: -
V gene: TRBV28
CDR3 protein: ASSLGGGQGRAF

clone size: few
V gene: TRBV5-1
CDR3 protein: ASRRDTSTDTQY

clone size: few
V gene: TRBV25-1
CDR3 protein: ASSVPGLASTDTQY

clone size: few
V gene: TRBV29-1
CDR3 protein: SVRQGFEKLF

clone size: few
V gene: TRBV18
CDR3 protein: ASSKRGTQETQY

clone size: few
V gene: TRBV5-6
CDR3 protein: ASSPQGALQETQY

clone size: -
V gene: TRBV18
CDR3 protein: ASSPRAGVQETQY

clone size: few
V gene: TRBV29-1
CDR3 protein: SVELRLAGVGTEAF

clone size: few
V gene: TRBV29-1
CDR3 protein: SASVGDTEAF

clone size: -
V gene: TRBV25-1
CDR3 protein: ASSDSGGIQPQH

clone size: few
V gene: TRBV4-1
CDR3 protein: ASSLQDSLNYGYT

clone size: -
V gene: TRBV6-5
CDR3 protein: ASRTHGGTEAF

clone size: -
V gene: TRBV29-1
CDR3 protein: STRLRGFYNEQF

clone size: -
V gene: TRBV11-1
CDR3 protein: ASSSQGIYEQY

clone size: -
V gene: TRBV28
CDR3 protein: ASSGNHQPQH

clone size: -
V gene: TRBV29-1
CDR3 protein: SEQPGLGTDTQY

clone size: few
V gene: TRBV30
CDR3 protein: AWSVQGRYSNQPQH

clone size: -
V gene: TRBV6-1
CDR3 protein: ASRLAGATYEQY

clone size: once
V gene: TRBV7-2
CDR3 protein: ASSPTGLAGAYEQY

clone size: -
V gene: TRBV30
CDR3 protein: AWRTSGGTDTQY

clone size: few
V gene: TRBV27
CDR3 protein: ASSLSTGGRGEQY

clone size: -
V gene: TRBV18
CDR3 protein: ASSGQGENYGYT

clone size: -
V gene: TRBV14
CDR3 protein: ASSQDLGVVYRGYT

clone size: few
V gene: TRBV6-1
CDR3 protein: ASSEPGHGGSYEQY

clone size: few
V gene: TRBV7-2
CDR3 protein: ASSLARGGKGQF

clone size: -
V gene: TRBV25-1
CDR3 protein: ASSAMTGVNGANVLT

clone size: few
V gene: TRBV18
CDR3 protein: ASSETKSSYNEQF

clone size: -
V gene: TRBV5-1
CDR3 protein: ASSPSAGNEQF

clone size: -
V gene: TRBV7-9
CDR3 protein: ASTYPLSGIGGDTQY